A single sample gave rise to the 3 T cell receptor beta chains below, sequenced in a study of cytomegalovirus exposure and HLA in healthy donors. PCR employed 60 Vbeta and 13 Jbeta primers. Clones were read by immunoSEQ multiplex PCR, and TCRdb kept only the in-frame ones, dropping some. Among fewer than 250,000 clones listed, over 65% were seen once. Specimen: PBMCs. The origin of the receptors is a man aged 35-49 years in good health and CMV-seropositive.

DNA of the CDR3: TGTGCCAGCAGCTTATGGTCAGGGGGCTCCTACAATGAGCAGTTCTTC. Translation: CASSLWSGGSYNEQFF. The rearrangement links TRBV7-2 to TRBJ2-1; 7 nucleotides match TRBD1. The CDR3 is 16 amino acids. The germline gives CDR1 SGHTA, CDR2 FQGNSA. V shed 2 bases and J 0 bases; nucleotides not matched to a gene: 4.

V and J are TRBV10-3 and TRBJ2-2, with 9 positions matching TRBD2. V gave up 6 bases and J gave up 4 bases; unmatched junction bases: 9. The V gene's germline CDR1 is ENHRY and CDR2 SYGVKD. There are 16 residues in the CDR3. The CDR3 is CAIRVGAGGGTGELFF. The CDR3 DNA reads as TGTGCCATCAGAGTAGGAGCGGGAGGTGGCACCGGGGAGCTGTTTTTT.

V usage is TRBV27 and J usage is TRBJ2-7; the D gene is possibly TRBD2 (6 bases). The ends were cut back, 2 bases at V and 5 bases at J, with 16 bases in the middle. The CDR3 has 15 amino acids. From germline, CDR1 is MNHEY and CDR2 SMNVEV (reference sequence). DNA of the CDR3: TGTGCCAGCAGTTTAAGGGGCGGGGCAAGGGACGAGCAGTACTTC. The encoded protein is CASSLRGGARDEQYF.